The present TCR beta chain was sequenced within a study of identical twins. Study outcomes and limitations: Findings depended on cross-sectional statistics rather than tracking the same donors.

There were only healthy Caucasians among the donors. TCRdb processed the 5' RACE reads anew with MiXCR; each CDR3 protein has one entry. The sample consists of about 900,000 distinct CDR3 sequences, roughly an eighth of them appearing once. The germline gives CDR1 LGHNT, CDR2 FRNRAP. Trimming cost V 1 base and J 2 bases, with 3 bases left between them. The CDR3 contains 12 residues. As regards this clonotype: The target antigen is unknown.

Another study also made use of these data, one on yellow fever vaccine responses in identical twins.

The rearrangement uses TRBV12-5 and TRBJ2-7; D is undetermined. The sequence was obtained from a woman between 18 and 29 years old in good health. Sequencing used PBMCs. This chain's CDR3 is CASGLETYEQYF. Written as DNA, the CDR3 is TGTGCTAGTGGTTTGGAGACCTACGAGCAGTACTTC.